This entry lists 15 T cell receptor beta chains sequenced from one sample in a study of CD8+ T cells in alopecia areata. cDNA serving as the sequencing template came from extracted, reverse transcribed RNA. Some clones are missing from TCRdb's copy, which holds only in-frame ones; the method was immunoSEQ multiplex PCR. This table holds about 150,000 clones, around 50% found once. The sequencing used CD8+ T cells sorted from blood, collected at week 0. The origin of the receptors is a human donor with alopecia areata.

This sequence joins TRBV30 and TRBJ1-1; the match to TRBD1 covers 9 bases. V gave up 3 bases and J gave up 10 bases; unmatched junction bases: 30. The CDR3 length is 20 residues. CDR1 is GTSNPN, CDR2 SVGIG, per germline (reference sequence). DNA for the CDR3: TGTGCCTGGAGGCCAGACACCGGGACAGGGTGGAGGCGAACGTATAAAGGAGCTTTCTTT. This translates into CAWRPDTGTGWRRTYKGAFF. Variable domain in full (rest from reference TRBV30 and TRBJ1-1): SQTIHQWPATLVQPVGSPLSLECTVEGTSNPNLYWYRQAAGRGLQLLFYSVGIGQISSEVPQNLSASRPQDRQFILSSKKLLLSDSGFYLCAWRPDTGTGWRRTYKGAFFGQGTRLTVV.

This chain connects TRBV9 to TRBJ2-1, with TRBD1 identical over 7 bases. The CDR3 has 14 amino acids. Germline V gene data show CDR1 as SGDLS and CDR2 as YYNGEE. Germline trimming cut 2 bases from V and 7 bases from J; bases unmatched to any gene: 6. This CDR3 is CASSVDRRANEQFF. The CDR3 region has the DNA TGTGCCAGCAGCGTGGACAGGAGAGCTAATGAGCAGTTCTTC.

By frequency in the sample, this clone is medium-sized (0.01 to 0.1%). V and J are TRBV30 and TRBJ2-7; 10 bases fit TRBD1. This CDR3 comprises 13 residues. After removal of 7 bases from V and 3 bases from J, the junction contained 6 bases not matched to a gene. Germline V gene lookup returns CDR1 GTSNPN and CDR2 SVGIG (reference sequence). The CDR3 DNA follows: TGTGCCTACGGCGGGACAGGGGACTACGAGCAGTACTTC. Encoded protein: CAYGGTGDYEQYF.

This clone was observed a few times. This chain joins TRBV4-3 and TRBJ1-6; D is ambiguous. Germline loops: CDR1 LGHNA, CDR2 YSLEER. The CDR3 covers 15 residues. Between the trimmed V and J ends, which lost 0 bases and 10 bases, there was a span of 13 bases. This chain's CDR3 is CASSQDNVLGSPLHF. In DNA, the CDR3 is TGCGCCAGCAGCCAAGATAACGTATTGGGCTCACCCCTCCACTTT.

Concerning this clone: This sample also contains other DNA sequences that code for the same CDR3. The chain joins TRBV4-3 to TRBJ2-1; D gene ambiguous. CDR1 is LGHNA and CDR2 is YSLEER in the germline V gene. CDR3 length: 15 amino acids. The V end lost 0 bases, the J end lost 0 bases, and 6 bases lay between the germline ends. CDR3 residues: CASSQDSSSYNEQFF. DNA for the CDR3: TGCGCCAGCAGCCAAGACTCGAGCTCCTACAATGAGCAGTTCTTC.

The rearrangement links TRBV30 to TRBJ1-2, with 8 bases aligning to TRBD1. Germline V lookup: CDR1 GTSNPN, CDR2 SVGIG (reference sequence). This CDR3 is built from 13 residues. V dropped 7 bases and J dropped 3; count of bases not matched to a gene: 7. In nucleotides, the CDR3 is TGTGCCTTGACAGGGGCGGAATACTATGGCTACACCTTC. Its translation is CALTGAEYYGYTF.

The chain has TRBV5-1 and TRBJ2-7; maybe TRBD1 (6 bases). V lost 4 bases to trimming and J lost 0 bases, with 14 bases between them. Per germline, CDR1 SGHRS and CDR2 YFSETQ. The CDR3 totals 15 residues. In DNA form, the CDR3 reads TGCGCCAGCAGCCCCACCCGGGACAACTCCTACGAGCAGTACTTC. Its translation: CASSPTRDNSYEQYF.

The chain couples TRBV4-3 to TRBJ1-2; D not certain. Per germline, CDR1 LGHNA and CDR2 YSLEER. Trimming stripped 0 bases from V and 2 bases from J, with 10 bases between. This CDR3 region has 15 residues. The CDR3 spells CASSQDALANYGYTF. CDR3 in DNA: TGCGCCAGCAGCCAAGATGCCCTGGCCAACTATGGCTACACCTTC.

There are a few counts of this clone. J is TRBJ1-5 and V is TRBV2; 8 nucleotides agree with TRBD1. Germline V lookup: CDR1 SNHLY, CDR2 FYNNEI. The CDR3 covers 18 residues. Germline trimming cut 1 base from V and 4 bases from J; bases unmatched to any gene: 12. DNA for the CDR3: TGTGCCAGCAGTGAAGGAAGGGCAGGGGGCGTGGGAAATCAGCCCCAGCATTTT. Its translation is CASSEGRAGGVGNQPQHF.

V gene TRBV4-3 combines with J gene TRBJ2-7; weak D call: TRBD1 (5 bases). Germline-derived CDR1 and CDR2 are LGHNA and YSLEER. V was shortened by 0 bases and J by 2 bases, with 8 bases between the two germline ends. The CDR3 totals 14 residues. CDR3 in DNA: TGCGCCAGCAGCCAAGACAGGGATGCCTACGAGCAGTACTTC. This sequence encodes CASSQDRDAYEQYF.

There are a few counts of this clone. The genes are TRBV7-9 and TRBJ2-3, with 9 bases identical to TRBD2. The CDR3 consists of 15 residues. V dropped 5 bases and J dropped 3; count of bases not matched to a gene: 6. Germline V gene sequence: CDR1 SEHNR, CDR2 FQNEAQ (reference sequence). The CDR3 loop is CASSPPSGDTDTQYF. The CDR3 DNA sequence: TGTGCCAGCAGCCCCCCTAGCGGGGATACAGATACGCAGTATTTT.

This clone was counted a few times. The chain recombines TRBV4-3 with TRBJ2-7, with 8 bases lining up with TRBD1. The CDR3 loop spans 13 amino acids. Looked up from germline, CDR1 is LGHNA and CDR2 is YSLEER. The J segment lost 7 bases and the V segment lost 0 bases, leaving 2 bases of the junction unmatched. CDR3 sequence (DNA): TGCGCCAGCAGCCAAGACAGGGGGCAAGAGCAGTACTTC. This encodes CASSQDRGQEQYF.

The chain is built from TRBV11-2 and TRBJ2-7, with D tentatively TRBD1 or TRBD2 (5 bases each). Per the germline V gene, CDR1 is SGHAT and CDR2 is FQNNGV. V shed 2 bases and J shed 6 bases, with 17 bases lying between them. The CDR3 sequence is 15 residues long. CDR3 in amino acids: CASSLRQGPAGEQYF. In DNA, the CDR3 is TGTGCCAGCAGCTTAAGGCAGGGACCGGCTGGCGAGCAGTACTTC.

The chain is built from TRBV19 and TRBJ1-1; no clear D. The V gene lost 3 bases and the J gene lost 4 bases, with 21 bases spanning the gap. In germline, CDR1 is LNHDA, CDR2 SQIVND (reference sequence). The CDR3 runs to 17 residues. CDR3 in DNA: TGTGCCAGTAGTATTGGCCCCTCGGAGAGGGTGCGCACTGAAGCTTTCTTT. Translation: CASSIGPSERVRTEAFF.

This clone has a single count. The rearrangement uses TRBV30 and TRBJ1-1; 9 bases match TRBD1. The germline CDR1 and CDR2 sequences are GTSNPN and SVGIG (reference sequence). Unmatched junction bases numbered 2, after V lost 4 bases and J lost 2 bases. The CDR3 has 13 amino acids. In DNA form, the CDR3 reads TGTGCCTGGATGACAGGGGGAAACACTGAAGCTTTCTTT. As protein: CAWMTGGNTEAFF.